These 12 T cell receptor beta chains were sequenced from one sample in a study of blood T cells in healthy people across ages. A second PCR of about 7 to 12 cycles used a sample-barcoded 5' primer and a J-beta primer mix. TCRdb reprocessed the 5' RACE reads with MiXCR, giving one entry per CDR3 protein. The data show some 1.8 million distinct CDR3 sequences, 39% seen once. Sequenced sample: blood. These receptors all come from a human donor in good health.

V and J are TRBV12-3 or TRBV12-4 and TRBJ2-7; 10 bases match TRBD1. J gave up 6 bases and V 6 bases, and 2 bases lay outside the gene matches. The CDR3 covers 12 residues. CDR3 coding DNA: TGTGCCAGCAGGGGGGACAGGGGCGAGCAGTACTTC. This translates into CASRGDRGEQYF.

The sample holds a few counts of this clonotype. The chain carries TRBV2 and TRBJ2-4; TRBD1 or TRBD2 may be the D gene (5 bases each). This CDR3 has 15 residues. The germline V gene has CDR1 SNHLY and CDR2 FYNNEI. The ends were cut back, 8 bases at V and 6 bases at J, with 20 bases in the middle. In DNA form, the CDR3 reads TGTGCCAGCGTAGGGGTCGGCAGGGCGGGAAACATTCAGTACTTC. This encodes CASVGVGRAGNIQYF.

This clonotype was detected a few times. The gene calls are TRBV21-1 and TRBJ2-3; the table's D call, TRBD1, was not checked against the DNA. TRBV21-1 is marked as a pseudogene. This CDR3 is built from 16 residues. The DNA of the CDR3 is TGTGCCAGCAGCACATCTCCGGGACAGCACACAGATACGCAGTATTTT. This translates into CASSTSPGQHTDTQYF.

The chain has TRBV15 and TRBJ2-1; 8 bases align to TRBD2. The end of the DNA fits TRBJ2-7 better, so the J call may be wrong. The CDR3 is 17 residues long. Per germline, CDR1 LNHNV and CDR2 YYDKDF (reference sequence). The CDR3 loop is CATSRDWSSGVINEQYF. CDR3 bases: TGTGCCACCAGCAGAGATTGGAGTAGCGGGGTAATTAACGAGCAGTACTTC.

This sequence joins TRBV15 and TRBJ2-3; D not resolved. The V end was cut by 3 bases, the J end by 4 bases, with 8 bases between. Per germline, CDR1 LNHNV and CDR2 YYDKDF (reference sequence). The CDR3 is 13 residues long. CDR3 residues: CATSRASPDTQYF. The CDR3 DNA is TGTGCCACCAGCAGGGCAAGTCCAGATACGCAGTATTTT.

The chain links TRBV5-6 to TRBJ1-1, with 7 positions matching TRBD1. This CDR3 has 15 residues. The germline gives CDR1 SGHDT, CDR2 YYEEEE. J lost 9 bases, V lost 0 bases, and 11 bases had no gene match. The CDR3 DNA is TGTGCCAGCAGCTTGGTAACCGGGACAGATAATAAAGCTTTCTTT. Translation gives CASSLVTGTDNKAFF. Combining the CDR3 with reference TRBV5-6 and TRBJ1-1 gives the whole variable domain DAGVTQSPTHLIKTRGQQVTLRCSPKSGHDTVSWYQQALGQGPQFIFQYYEEEERQRGNFPDRFSGHQFPNYSSELNVNALLLGDSALYLCASSLVTGTDNKAFFGQGTRLTVV.

The V call is TRBV5-6, the J call TRBJ2-1; perhaps TRBD1 as D (6 bases). The CDR3 has 20 amino acids. The V end lost 2 bases, the J end lost 3 bases, and 27 bases lay between the germline ends. Germline CDR1 is SGHDT and CDR2 is YYEEEE. DNA of the CDR3: TGTGCCAGCAGCTTAGGTGGTGGTCCGCAGGGGACACACTACTACAATGAGCAGTTCTTC. Its protein is CASSLGGGPQGTHYYNEQFF.

This rearrangement joins TRBV28 to TRBJ2-7; the D gene is possibly TRBD2 (5 bases). Trimming removed 6 bases from V and 3 bases from J, with 15 bases in between. Germline V CDR1 and CDR2: MDHEN, SYDVKM. The CDR3 is made up of 14 amino acids. The CDR3 loop reads CASSPTGVGYEQYF. CDR3 sequence (DNA): TGTGCCAGCAGCCCCACCGGGGTTGGCTACGAGCAGTACTTC.

This clonotype was seen more than once but under ten times. The gene calls are TRBV4-3 and TRBJ1-2; 8 nucleotides align to TRBD1. Trimming at V came to 0 bases and at J to 3 bases, leaving 9 bases not matched to a gene. There are 17 residues in the CDR3. The germline V gene encodes CDR1 LGHNA and CDR2 YSLEER. The CDR3 nucleotides read TGCGCCAGCAGCCAAGATGGCGCTCAGGGGGCCTACTATGGCTACACCTTC. Translated, it gives CASSQDGAQGAYYGYTF.

This clonotype was seen a few times. This chain joins TRBV6-6 and TRBJ2-3, with TRBD1 matching 7 bases. The germline V gene encodes CDR1 MNHNY and CDR2 SVGAGI (reference sequence). J gave up 6 bases and V 2 bases, and 8 bases lay outside the gene matches. This CDR3 region has 15 residues. CDR3 nucleotides: TGTGCCAGCAGTTACAGTGTCCGACAGGGTGATACGCAGTATTTT. Translated: CASSYSVRQGDTQYF.

As to this clonotype: Likely a read error: the CDR3 ends without its conserved phenylalanine or tryptophan. This rearrangement joins TRBV20-1 to TRBJ1-5; 8 bases match TRBD1. The V segment lost 6 bases and the J segment 2 bases; nucleotides outside the gene matches: 6. The V gene's germline CDR1 is DFQATT and CDR2 SNEGSKA (reference sequence). The CDR3 length is 14 residues. CDR3 sequence: CSAKDRGGNQPQHV. The CDR3 nucleotides read TGCAGTGCCAAAGACAGGGGAGGCAATCAGCCCCAGCATGTT.

The rearrangement joins TRBV7-8 to TRBJ2-1; 7 nucleotides match TRBD1. Trimming at V came to 3 bases and at J to 7 bases, leaving 3 bases not matched to a gene. From germline, CDR1 is SGHVS and CDR2 FQNEAQ. CDR3 length equals 13 residues. CDR3 protein: CASSFDRVNEQFF. CDR3 DNA sequence: TGTGCCAGCAGCTTTGACAGGGTAAATGAGCAGTTCTTC. Together with reference TRBV7-8 and TRBJ2-1, the CDR3 gives the full variable domain: GAGVSQSPRYKVAKRGQDVALRCDPISGHVSLFWYQQALGQGPEFLTYFQNEAQLDKSGLPSDRFFAERPEGSVSTLKIQRTQQEDSAVYLCASSFDRVNEQFFGPGTRLTVL.